This T cell receptor beta chain was sequenced in a study of shared clonotypes between healthy human individuals. Only in-frame clones appear in the TCRdb table, and some are missing; sequencing was by immunoSEQ multiplex PCR. The sample lists a few million clones, 90% to 95% occurring once. Germline lookup yields CDR1 MNHEY and CDR2 SVGAGI. CDR3 size: 14 residues. With 2 bases removed from V and 2 bases from J, the gap between germline ends came to 7 bases. With respect to this clone: The same CDR3 arises from other DNA sequences in this sample as well.

The specimen sequenced was naive CD4+ T cells from PBMCs. Subset of the sample: CD45RA+ positively selected. The TCR comes from a man between 18 and 35 years old in good health. Some clones in this sample may be carry-over from other donors' samples. V and J are TRBV6-5 and TRBJ1-3, with D perhaps TRBD1 (5 bases). CDR3 coding DNA: TGTGCCAGCAGTTACGGGGGACCTGGAAACACCATATATTTT. It codes for CASSYGGPGNTIYF.